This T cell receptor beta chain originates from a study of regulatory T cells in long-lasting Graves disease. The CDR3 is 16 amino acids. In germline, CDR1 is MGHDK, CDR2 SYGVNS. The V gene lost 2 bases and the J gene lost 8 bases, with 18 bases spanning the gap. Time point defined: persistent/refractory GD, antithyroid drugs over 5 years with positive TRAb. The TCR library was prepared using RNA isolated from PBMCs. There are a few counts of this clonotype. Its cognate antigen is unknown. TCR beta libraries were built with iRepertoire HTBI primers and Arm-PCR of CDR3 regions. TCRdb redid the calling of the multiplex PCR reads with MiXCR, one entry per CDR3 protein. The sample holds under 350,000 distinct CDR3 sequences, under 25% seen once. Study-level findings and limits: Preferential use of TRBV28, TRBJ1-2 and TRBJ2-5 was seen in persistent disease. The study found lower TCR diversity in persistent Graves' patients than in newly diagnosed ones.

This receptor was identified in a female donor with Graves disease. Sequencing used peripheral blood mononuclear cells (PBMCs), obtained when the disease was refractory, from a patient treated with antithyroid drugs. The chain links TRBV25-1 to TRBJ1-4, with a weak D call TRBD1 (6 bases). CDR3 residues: CASSESLQDSREKLFF. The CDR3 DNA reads TGTGCCAGCAGTGAAAGTCTCCAGGACAGTCGGGAAAAACTGTTTTTT.